These T cell receptor beta chains were read from a single sample in a study of shared clonotypes between healthy human individuals. Method: immunoSEQ multiplex PCR; TCRdb's copy keeps in-frame clones and lacks some. The data show about 2 million clones, over 85% seen once. Sequenced input: naive CD8+ T cells sorted from blood. The source is a man younger than 35 in good health. Each CDR3 is given with its conserved first and last residue. D genes are given only for firm matches. The size field is filled for only some rows; it gives once, few, many or a size class.

D: .
J: TRBJ1-4
V: TRBV2
size: .
DNA: TGTGCCACTCCTATTCGGGACAACAATGAAAAACTGTTTTTT
CDR3: CATPIRDNNEKLFF

D: .
J: TRBJ1-5
V: TRBV21-1
size: .
DNA: TGTGCCAGCAGCAAGCGGAATGCGTTGGGGTTACGGCAGCCCCAGCATTTT
CDR3: CASSKRNALGLRQPQHF

D: .
J: TRBJ1-5
V: TRBV27
size: .
DNA: TGTGCCAGCAGTTTATCGTTGGGGAATCAGCCCCAGCATTTT
CDR3: CASSLSLGNQPQHF

D: TRBD2
J: TRBJ2-5
V: TRBV13
size: .
DNA: TGTGCCAGCAGCCGACCGCGGGGGGACGTTCTCCAAGAGACCCAGTACTTC
CDR3: CASSRPRGDVLQETQYF

D: TRBD1
J: TRBJ1-1
V: TRBV7-9
size: .
DNA: TGTGCCAGCAGCATCTCCGGGACAGGGGAGGACACTGAAGCTTTCTTT
CDR3: CASSISGTGEDTEAFF

D: TRBD2
J: TRBJ2-1
V: TRBV28
size: .
DNA: TGTGCCAGCAGTTTGTACGGGGAGGGGTACAATGAGCAGTTCTTC
CDR3: CASSLYGEGYNEQFF

D: TRBD2
J: TRBJ2-5
V: TRBV4-3
size: .
DNA: TGCGCCAGCAGCCAAGATTGGTTAGAGCGGGAGCTCCAAGAGACCCAGTACTTC
CDR3: CASSQDWLERELQETQYF

D: .
J: TRBJ1-2
V: TRBV7-2
size: .
DNA: TGCGCCAGCAGCCAAGATATTTTGCAGGCCTATGGCTACATCTTC
CDR3: CASSQDILQAYGYIF

D: .
J: TRBJ2-7
V: TRBV7-8
size: .
DNA: TGTGCCAGCAGCTCCCCCGAAGGGCCCGAATACGAGCAGTACTTC
CDR3: CASSSPEGPEYEQYF

D: TRBD2
J: TRBJ2-5
V: TRBV15
size: .
DNA: TGTGCCACCAGCAGAGATCGGACTAGCGGGACGTGGGAGACCCAGTACTTC
CDR3: CATSRDRTSGTWETQYF

D: TRBD2
J: TRBJ2-1
V: TRBV19
size: .
DNA: TGTGCCAGTAGTTCCCGACTAGCGGGAGGGCCTTACAATGAGCAGTTCTTC
CDR3: CASSSRLAGGPYNEQFF

D: TRBD2
J: TRBJ2-1
V: TRBV4-1
size: .
DNA: TGCGCCAGCAGCCGTAGCGGGATAGAGCAGTTCTTC
CDR3: CASSRSGIEQFF

D: .
J: TRBJ1-2
V: TRBV30
size: .
DNA: TGTGCCTGGAGTGTAGGGGTCGGCTACACCTTC
CDR3: CAWSVGVGYTF

D: .
J: TRBJ1-1
V: TRBV29-1
size: .
DNA: TGCAGCGTTGAACCCAACACTGAAGCTTTCTTT
CDR3: CSVEPNTEAFF

D: .
J: TRBJ2-7
V: TRBV19
size: .
DNA: TGTGCCAGTAGTATCAGGGGGGTCTCCTACGAGCAGTACTTC
CDR3: CASSIRGVSYEQYF

D: .
J: TRBJ1-2
V: TRBV4-1
size: .
DNA: TGCGCCAGCAGCCAAGTAGGTCAGGGGCGGGTTGGTGGCTACACCTTC
CDR3: CASSQVGQGRVGGYTF

D: TRBD2
J: TRBJ2-1
V: TRBV11-3
size: .
DNA: TGTGCCAGCAGCTTAGATGGGCTAGCGGAAGGGTACAATGAGCAGTTCTTC
CDR3: CASSLDGLAEGYNEQFF

D: TRBD2
J: TRBJ2-3
V: TRBV10-3
size: .
DNA: TGTGCCATCAGTGAAGATAGCGGGAGCACAGATACGCAGTATTTT
CDR3: CAISEDSGSTDTQYF

D: .
J: TRBJ1-2
V: TRBV5-4
size: .
DNA: TGTGCCAGCAGCTTGGTTCAGGGGAACTATGGCTACACCTTC
CDR3: CASSLVQGNYGYTF

D: .
J: TRBJ2-2
V: TRBV7-9
size: .
DNA: TGTGCCAGCAGTACAGACAGGTTCAACACCGGGGAGCTGTTTTTT
CDR3: CASSTDRFNTGELFF

D: TRBD1
J: TRBJ1-3
V: TRBV6-1
size: .
DNA: TGTGCCAGCAGTGAGGGACAGATCTCTGGAAACACCATATATTTT
CDR3: CASSEGQISGNTIYF

D: .
J: TRBJ2-1
V: TRBV6-5
size: .
DNA: TGTGCCAGCAGTTACTCGAACGGGAATGAGCAGTTCTTC
CDR3: CASSYSNGNEQFF

D: TRBD1
J: TRBJ1-2
V: TRBV9
size: few
DNA: TGTGCCAGCAGCGGGACAGGGTTGGACTATGGCTACACCTTC
CDR3: CASSGTGLDYGYTF

D: .
J: TRBJ2-7
V: TRBV10-3
size: .
DNA: TGTGCCATCAGTGAGTCTGAGAACAGAGTTACCTACGAGCAGTACTTC
CDR3: CAISESENRVTYEQYF

D: .
J: TRBJ2-7
V: TRBV6-1
size: .
DNA: TGTGCCAGCAGTGAATGGTGGGACTGGGCCTACGAGCAGTACTTC
CDR3: CASSEWWDWAYEQYF

D: .
J: TRBJ2-7
V: TRBV6-5
size: .
DNA: TGTGCCAGCAGTTACGGGTTCGGGCAGAGCTACGAGCAGTACTTC
CDR3: CASSYGFGQSYEQYF